The 22 T cell receptor beta chains below were found in one sample sequenced in a study of T cells after yellow fever vaccination. TCRdb redid the calling of the 5' RACE reads with MiXCR, one entry per CDR3 protein. Of 600,000 to 750,000 distinct CDR3 sequences detected, 12% appear once; the ten largest clones hold just under 15%. Here the sequenced sample was PBMCs, taken on the day of the yellow fever booster vaccination. The receptors derive from a man aged 25 to 45 who received the YFV17D yellow fever vaccine.

V is TRBV14 and J is TRBJ2-1; D is unclear. Trimming pared 0 bases from V and 9 bases from J, leaving 15 bases between. Germline V gene lookup returns CDR1 SGHDN and CDR2 FVKESK. The length of the CDR3 is 15 residues. The CDR3 DNA reads TGTGCCAGCAGCCAAGATCGGGCTAGATCCGGTGAGCAGTTCTTC. Translation gives CASSQDRARSGEQFF.

V gene TRBV25-1 combines with J gene TRBJ1-2, with D maybe TRBD1 (5 bases). The germline CDR1 and CDR2 sequences are MGHDK and SYGVNS. Between the trimmed V and J ends, which lost 6 bases and 4 bases, there was a span of 27 bases. The CDR3 has 18 residues. CDR3 bases: TGTGCCAGCAGCCCCTCCAGGGCTGAGCGCCCCATTAGCTATGGCTACACCTTC. As protein: CASSPSRAERPISYGYTF.

The CDR3 region has the DNA TGCAGTGCTCGGACTAGCGGGAGACTGGATGAGCAGTTCTTC. Residues: CSARTSGRLDEQFF. The rearrangement joins TRBV20-1 to TRBJ2-1; the match to TRBD2 covers 13 bases. There are 14 residues in the CDR3. V was pared by 5 bases and J by 8 bases, with 6 bases of the junction left unmatched. In germline, CDR1 is DFQATT, CDR2 SNEGSKA (reference sequence).

This clonotype has just a few counts. This chain joins TRBV20-1 and TRBJ2-1; TRBD2 agrees at 9 bases. V lost 3 bases and J lost 15; bases outside the gene matches: 9. The CDR3 consists of 12 residues. Germline values: CDR1 DFQATT, CDR2 SNEGSKA (reference sequence). CDR3 sequence (DNA): TGCAGTGCTAGCGGGACTAGCCGGGGCCGGTTCTTC. Protein: CSASGTSRGRFF.

This clonotype was seen repeatedly, ten times or more. The V gene is TRBV7-6, the J gene TRBJ2-2; D is possibly TRBD2 (7 bases). This CDR3 is 15 amino acids long. V lost 6 bases and J lost 6, with 17 bases in between. In germline, CDR1 is SGHVS, CDR2 FNYEAQ. The CDR3 sequence is CASRNVRGGPGELFF. In DNA form, the CDR3 reads TGTGCCAGCAGGAACGTTAGGGGGGGTCCCGGGGAGCTGTTTTTT.

This clonotype was recorded many times. CDR3 sequence reads: CASSFLQKLFDTGELFF. The CDR3 coding sequence is TGTGCCAGCAGCTTCCTGCAAAAACTATTCGACACCGGGGAGCTGTTTTTT. The chain combines TRBV7-2 with TRBJ2-2, with D unclear. V lost 3 bases, J lost 3 bases, and 17 bases lay in between. This CDR3 spans 17 amino acids. Looked up from germline, CDR1 is SGHTA and CDR2 is FQGNSA. The entire variable domain, with the rest obtained from reference TRBV7-2 and TRBJ2-2, is as follows: GAGVSQSPSNKVTEKGKDVELRCDPISGHTALYWYRQSLGQGLEFLIYFQGNSAPDKSGLPSDRFSAERTGGSVSTLTIQRTQQEDSAVYLCASSFLQKLFDTGELFFGEGSRLTVL.

The table lists this clonotype with a few counts. This chain links TRBV7-2 with TRBJ1-2; D ambiguous. The CDR3 is made up of 13 amino acids. V gave up 1 base and J gave up 6 bases, with 9 bases separating them. Looked up from germline, CDR1 is SGHTA and CDR2 is FQGNSA. CDR3 nucleotide sequence: TGTGCCAGCAGCTTAGGCAGCCCCCATGGCTACACCTTC. It specifies CASSLGSPHGYTF.

This chain uses TRBV6-2 or TRBV6-3 with TRBJ2-2, with 9 bases fitting TRBD1. Germline loops: CDR1 MNHEY, CDR2 SVGEGT. This CDR3 comprises 17 residues. The trim removed 2 bases at V and 5 bases at J, leaving 9 bases unmatched. The CDR3 is CASSYQRTGAVTGELFF. The CDR3 region has the DNA TGTGCCAGCAGTTACCAAAGGACAGGGGCGGTAACCGGGGAGCTGTTTTTT.

This clonotype has a handful of counts. V and J are TRBV3-1 and TRBJ1-1; D may be TRBD1 (5 bases). V was cut by 6 bases and J by 10 bases, with 18 bases left in between. This CDR3 comprises 13 residues. CDR1 LGHDT and CDR2 YNNKEL come from the germline V gene (reference sequence). The CDR3 spells CASSPGTRRPAFF. CDR3 sequence (DNA): TGTGCCAGCAGTCCCGGGACCCGCCGCCCAGCTTTCTTT.

The chain links TRBV5-4 to TRBJ2-1; TRBD1 aligns across 8 bases. With V trimmed by 6 bases and J by 8 bases, 4 bases remained unmatched. Germline CDR1 reads SGHNT; CDR2 reads YYREEE (reference sequence). The CDR3 length is 12 residues. This CDR3 is CASTDRGDEQFF. CDR3 DNA: TGTGCCAGCACAGACAGGGGTGATGAGCAGTTCTTC. Using reference TRBV5-4 and TRBJ2-1 for the parts outside the CDR3, the full variable domain is ETGVTQSPTHLIKTRGQQVTLRCSSQSGHNTVSWYQQALGQGPQFIFQYYREEENGRGNFPPRFSGLQFPNYSSELNVNALELDDSALYLCASTDRGDEQFFGPGTRLTVL.

In DNA, the CDR3 is TGTGCCAGCAGTTTAACCCAGGGCACCAAAAACATTCAGTACTTC. This encodes CASSLTQGTKNIQYF. The chain is built from TRBV27 and TRBJ2-4; tentatively, D is TRBD1 (5 bases). Trimming removed 2 bases at V and 2 bases at J, with 10 bases between. Looked up from germline, CDR1 is MNHEY and CDR2 is SMNVEV (reference sequence). This CDR3 contains 15 residues.

This clonotype has more than one count but fewer than ten. The chain links TRBV5-5 to TRBJ1-2; no clear D gene. The CDR3 consists of 14 residues. V lost 2 bases and J 6 bases, leaving 14 bases between the germline ends. Germline CDR1 and CDR2: SGHKS and YYEKEE (reference sequence). This chain's CDR3 is CASSFVDEGHGYTF. For the CDR3, the DNA is TGTGCCAGCAGCTTTGTGGACGAGGGCCATGGCTACACCTTC.

This clonotype was recorded a few times. The J gene is TRBJ2-3, the V gene TRBV30; D is unresolved. Germline lookup yields CDR1 GTSNPN and CDR2 SVGIG (reference sequence). CDR3 size: 14 residues. Trimming removed 0 bases from V and 4 bases from J, with 11 bases in between. The CDR3 is CAWSVLFQSDTQYF. CDR3 nucleotide sequence: TGTGCCTGGAGTGTACTGTTCCAATCAGATACGCAGTATTTT.

A few counts support this clonotype. The chain couples TRBV9 to TRBJ2-3; no clear D. CDR3 length: 15 amino acids. Germline CDR1 reads SGDLS; CDR2 reads YYNGEE. V dropped 4 bases and J dropped 2 bases, with 14 bases sitting between them. The CDR3 spells CASSPKERATDTQYF. The CDR3, as DNA: TGTGCCAGCAGCCCAAAAGAAAGGGCCACAGATACGCAGTATTTT.

This clonotype was counted between two and nine times. V gene TRBV7-6 combines with J gene TRBJ1-1, with a tentative D call TRBD1 (6 bases). Germline-derived CDR1 and CDR2 are SGHVS and FNYEAQ. The CDR3 extends over 14 amino acids. Between the trimmed V and J ends, which lost 5 bases and 1 base, there was a span of 11 bases. The CDR3 DNA sequence: TGTGCCAGCAGCCCGTGGGGGCAGAACACTGAAGCTTTCTTT. This codes for CASSPWGQNTEAFF.

This clonotype occurred a few times. The chain recombines TRBV28 with TRBJ1-6, with D possibly being TRBD1 (6 bases). CDR1 is MDHEN, CDR2 SYDVKM, per germline. The length of the CDR3 is 18 residues. Trimming took 6 bases from V and 4 from J, leaving 22 bases between them. The CDR3 sequence is CASSPPRGGGGYNSPLHF. CDR3 in DNA: TGTGCCAGCAGCCCTCCCCGGGGGGGCGGCGGTTATAATTCACCCCTCCACTTT.

This chain links TRBV12-3 or TRBV12-4 with TRBJ2-1; 11 bases fit TRBD2. J lost 4 bases, V lost 7 bases, and 9 bases had no gene match. CDR3 length: 16 amino acids. CDR3 loop: CASINPGTSGYNEQFF. CDR3 sequence (DNA): TGTGCCAGCATCAACCCCGGGACTAGCGGTTACAATGAGCAGTTCTTC.

The chain employs TRBV14 and TRBJ1-1; no definite D call. The V end was cut by 1 base, the J end by 0 bases, with 12 bases between. CDR1 is SGHDN and CDR2 is FVKESK in the germline V gene. The CDR3 runs 16 residues. CDR3 sequence: CASSQGQAIMNTEAFF. CDR3 in DNA: TGTGCCAGCAGCCAAGGGCAGGCCATCATGAACACTGAAGCTTTCTTT. Combining the CDR3 with reference TRBV14 and TRBJ1-1 gives the whole variable domain EAGVTQFPSHSVIEKGQTVTLRCDPISGHDNLYWYRRVMGKEIKFLLHFVKESKQDESGMPNNRFLAERTGGTYSTLKVQPAELEDSGVYFCASSQGQAIMNTEAFFGQGTRLTVV.

This clonotype appeared a few times. The J gene is TRBJ2-5, the V gene TRBV3-1; weak D call: TRBD2 (5 bases). The CDR3 has 15 amino acids. Germline lookup yields CDR1 LGHDT and CDR2 YNNKEL (reference sequence). Trimming shortened V by 1 base and J by 4 bases, and 13 bases separated the two germline ends. CDR3 amino acids: CASSQAIREGETQYF. The CDR3 region has the DNA TGTGCCAGCAGCCAAGCAATCCGCGAGGGAGAGACCCAGTACTTC.

This clonotype has more than one count but fewer than ten. This chain links TRBV6-5 with TRBJ2-5; possibly TRBD1 for D (6 bases). V lost 2 bases and J 2 bases, leaving 15 bases between the germline ends. The CDR3 runs to 16 residues. Per the germline V gene, CDR1 is MNHEY and CDR2 is SVGAGI. The CDR3 DNA follows: TGTGCCAGCAGTTACAGCCGGGACACTGGGCAAGAGACCCAGTACTTC. Its protein is CASSYSRDTGQETQYF.

This clonotype was picked up a small number of times. The V and J genes are TRBV3-1 and TRBJ2-7; D ambiguous. V lost 5 bases and J 3 bases, leaving 11 bases between the germline ends. This CDR3 spans 13 amino acids. From germline, CDR1 is LGHDT and CDR2 YNNKEL (reference sequence). CDR3 loop: CASSYGQIYEQYF. The CDR3 nucleotides read TGTGCCAGCAGCTACGGGCAAATCTACGAGCAGTACTTC.

The gene calls are TRBV4-3 and TRBJ1-1; D might be TRBD1 (6 bases). This CDR3 is 16 amino acids long. V lost 1 base, J lost 4 bases, and 16 bases lay in between. Per germline, CDR1 LGHNA and CDR2 YSLEER. The DNA for the CDR3 is TGCGCCAGCAGCCAAGGTTCGGGGGAGGGGGGCACTGAAGCTTTCTTT. Protein product: CASSQGSGEGGTEAFF.